Each of the 30 T cell receptor beta chains below was sequenced from the same sample in a study of control samples from healthy donors and cancer patients. Clones were read by immunoSEQ multiplex PCR, and TCRdb kept only the in-frame ones, dropping some. The sample includes approximately 90,000 clones, roughly 84% of them seen just once. Source material: PBMCs. These receptors all stem from a man aged 65 to 85 with lung cancer.

The chain uses TRBV7-9 and TRBJ2-7; 7 bases map to TRBD2. Germline lookup yields CDR1 SEHNR and CDR2 FQNEAQ (reference sequence). The CDR3 is made up of 14 amino acids. V shed 6 bases and J 2 bases; nucleotides not matched to a gene: 7. CDR3 in amino acids: CASRKASGAYEQYF. As DNA, the CDR3 is TGTGCCAGCAGAAAGGCCAGCGGGGCCTACGAGCAGTACTTC.

The chain has TRBV3-1 (or the pseudogene TRBV3-2) and TRBJ1-1, with D unclear. Germline V gives CDR1 LGHDT, CDR2 YNNKEL (reference sequence). The CDR3 sequence is 14 residues long. The V end lost 1 base, the J end lost 7 bases, and 13 bases lay between the germline ends. The CDR3 nucleotides read TGTGCCAGCAGCCAAGGCCGGGGAGCGGGTGAAGCTTTCTTT. This sequence encodes CASSQGRGAGEAFF.

This clone was detected a few times. The gene calls are TRBV7-2 and TRBJ1-2; 7 bases map to TRBD1. Trimming at V came to 2 bases and at J to 3 bases, leaving 12 bases not matched to a gene. There are 17 residues in the CDR3. The germline V gene has CDR1 SGHTA and CDR2 FQGNSA. The DNA of the CDR3 is TGTGCCAGCAGCTTAAATCCCCAGCGACAGGGAGACTATGGCTACACCTTC. Translating gives CASSLNPQRQGDYGYTF.

The count of this clone is one. The V and J genes are TRBV25-1 and TRBJ2-1, with D unresolved. The CDR3 is 13 amino acids. Germline loops: CDR1 MGHDK, CDR2 SYGVNS. V was pared by 0 bases and J by 7 bases, with 7 bases between. CDR3 bases: TGTGCCAGCAGTGAATATAATAAGAATGAGCAGTTCTTC. Its protein product is CASSEYNKNEQFF.

This clone was seen a single time. The chain uses TRBV2 and TRBJ2-7, with D possibly being TRBD1 (6 bases). The CDR3 extends over 13 amino acids. CDR1 is SNHLY, CDR2 FYNNEI, per germline. The V end lost 7 bases, the J end lost 2 bases, and 12 bases lay between the germline ends. CDR3 loop: CASTDRFTYEQYF. DNA for the CDR3: TGTGCCAGCACAGACAGGTTTACCTACGAGCAGTACTTC.

The chain couples TRBV19 to TRBJ1-1; D not certain. The CDR3 loop spans 15 amino acids. V lost 2 bases and J lost 1, with 11 bases in between. CDR1 LNHDA and CDR2 SQIVND come from the germline V gene (reference sequence). The CDR3 protein is CASSISEQRNTEAFF. CDR3 DNA: TGTGCCAGTAGTATAAGCGAACAGCGGAACACTGAAGCTTTCTTT.

The V and J genes are TRBV10-2 and TRBJ2-3; no reliable D call. CDR3 size: 12 residues. Germline lookup yields CDR1 WSHSY and CDR2 SAAADI. Trimming left V 4 bases short and J 0 bases short, with 2 bases between. CDR3 residues: CASSGSTDTQYF. CDR3 nucleotide sequence: TGCGCCAGCAGTGGCAGCACAGATACGCAGTATTTT.

The CDR3 DNA reads as TGTGCCAGCAGCCGCCGGGATCCAAGCTCTGGAAACACCATATATTTT. Translated: CASSRRDPSSGNTIYF. The rearrangement uses TRBV3-1 (or the pseudogene TRBV3-2) and TRBJ1-3; no clear D. CDR1 is LGHDT and CDR2 is YNNKEL in the germline V gene (reference sequence). V was shortened by 4 bases and J by 0 bases, with 13 bases between the two germline ends. The CDR3 contains 16 residues.

The chain has TRBV25-1 and TRBJ1-4, with 8 nucleotides matching TRBD1. The CDR3 is made up of 14 amino acids. V gave up 3 bases and J gave up 8 bases; unmatched junction bases: 5. The germline V gene encodes CDR1 MGHDK and CDR2 SYGVNS. CDR3 residues: CASSDNRGREKLFF. The DNA for the CDR3 is TGTGCCAGCAGTGACAACAGGGGGAGAGAAAAACTGTTTTTT.

The V call is TRBV5-4, the J call TRBJ2-1; 9 nucleotides agree with TRBD2. V trimming: 0 bases; J trimming: 8 bases; junction bases outside the gene matches: 6. Per the germline V gene, CDR1 is SGHNT and CDR2 is YYREEE (reference sequence). This CDR3 has 15 residues. CDR3 protein: CASSLDLRGGDEQFF. The CDR3 DNA sequence: TGTGCCAGCAGCTTGGATCTGCGGGGGGGGGATGAGCAGTTCTTC. Using reference TRBV5-4 and TRBJ2-1 for the parts outside the CDR3, the full variable domain is ETGVTQSPTHLIKTRGQQVTLRCSSQSGHNTVSWYQQALGQGPQFIFQYYREEENGRGNFPPRFSGLQFPNYSSELNVNALELDDSALYLCASSLDLRGGDEQFFGPGTRLTVL.

Turning to this clone: The identical CDR3 is also encoded by other nucleotide sequences in the sample. The chain joins TRBV6-2 or TRBV6-3 to TRBJ1-5; no clear D gene. V gave up 4 bases and J gave up 2 bases, with 12 bases separating them. Germline CDR1 MNHEY, CDR2 SVGEGT. CDR3 length equals 15 residues. CDR3 sequence (DNA): TGTGCCAGCAGTTCCAACGGTGTGGGCAATCAGCCCCAGCATTTT. This codes for CASSSNGVGNQPQHF.

This chain links TRBV5-1 with TRBJ2-1, with 9 bases identical to TRBD1. CDR3 length: 16 amino acids. The germline gives CDR1 SGHRS, CDR2 YFSETQ. J lost 8 bases, V lost 2 bases, and 11 bases had no gene match. CDR3 protein: CASSFGEGTGRHEQFF. In DNA form, the CDR3 reads TGCGCCAGCAGCTTTGGGGAAGGGACAGGGCGGCATGAGCAGTTCTTC.

This chain connects TRBV12-3 or TRBV12-4 to TRBJ1-1; D is unresolved. This CDR3 has 12 amino acids. V was trimmed by 8 bases and J by 1 base, leaving 8 bases between them. CDR3 bases: TGTGCCAGCTCCTGGTGGAACACTGAAGCTTTCTTT. As protein: CASSWWNTEAFF.

The chain has TRBV10-1 and TRBJ1-2; D uncertain. The CDR3 consists of 14 residues. V was pared by 2 bases and J by 2 bases, with 9 bases between. Germline V gene data show CDR1 as WNHNN and CDR2 as SYGVQD (reference sequence). CDR3 coding DNA: TGCGCCAGCAGTGAGCGCCGAGACAACTATGGCTACACCTTC. Residues: CASSERRDNYGYTF.

The genes are TRBV6-5 and TRBJ1-6; a possible D gene is TRBD1 (5 bases). This CDR3 has 15 amino acids. Germline assignment: CDR1 MNHEY and CDR2 SVGAGI. V lost 2 bases, J lost 10 bases, and 15 bases lay in between. Here the CDR3 reads CASSYRSGGRSPLHF. CDR3 in DNA: TGTGCCAGCAGTTACCGGTCGGGGGGGAGGTCACCCCTCCACTTT.

The CDR3 loop is CASSIDLTTNTEAFF. CDR3 nucleotide sequence: TGTGCCAGTAGTATAGATTTGACAACAAACACTGAAGCTTTCTTT. The V gene is TRBV19, the J gene TRBJ1-1; D unclear. The germline V gene encodes CDR1 LNHDA and CDR2 SQIVND (reference sequence). Trimming cost V 0 bases and J 2 bases, with 10 bases left between them. The CDR3 is 15 amino acids.

The chain combines TRBV21-1 with TRBJ1-1. TRBV21-1 is deemed a pseudogene. This CDR3 comprises 15 residues. The CDR3 region has the DNA TGTGCCAGCAGCAAACTCGGGGTTATGAACACTGAAGCTTTCTTT. This codes for CASSKLGVMNTEAFF.

The chain has TRBV3-1 (or the pseudogene TRBV3-2) and TRBJ2-6; 11 nucleotides line up with TRBD1. Germline-derived CDR1 and CDR2 are LGHDT and YNNKEL (reference sequence). Trimming at V came to 0 bases and at J to 3 bases, leaving 7 bases not matched to a gene. CDR3 length equals 19 residues. The CDR3 sequence: CASSQDWGQGVFGANVLTF. The CDR3 DNA reads as TGTGCCAGCAGCCAAGATTGGGGACAGGGGGTTTTTGGGGCCAACGTCCTGACTTTC.

The V call is TRBV18, the J call TRBJ2-7, with D uncertain. From germline, CDR1 is KGHSH and CDR2 LQKENI. The germline V and J ends were trimmed by 5 bases and 5 bases, with 13 bases remaining between them. The CDR3 is 13 amino acids. The CDR3 reads CASSSWTHDEQYF. CDR3 in DNA: TGTGCCAGCTCATCGTGGACCCACGACGAGCAGTACTTC. Combining the CDR3 with reference TRBV18 and TRBJ2-7 gives the whole variable domain NAGVMQNPRHLVRRRGQEARLRCSPMKGHSHVYWYRQLPEEGLKFMVYLQKENIIDESGMPKERFSAEFPKEGPSILRIQQVVRGDSAAYFCASSSWTHDEQYFGPGTRLTVT.

This rearrangement joins TRBV3-1 (or the pseudogene TRBV3-2) to TRBJ1-5, with a possible D match to TRBD1 (6 bases). Germline CDR1 is LGHDT and CDR2 is YNNKEL (reference sequence). This CDR3 has 16 amino acids. V lost 3 bases and J 4 bases, leaving 16 bases between the germline ends. CDR3 in amino acids: CASSQYAVGGNQPQHF. CDR3 DNA sequence: TGTGCCAGCAGCCAGTACGCCGTAGGGGGGAATCAGCCCCAGCATTTT.

This sequence joins TRBV2 and TRBJ1-5; the match to TRBD1 covers 7 bases. The germline gives CDR1 SNHLY, CDR2 FYNNEI. This CDR3 comprises 14 residues. V shed 3 bases and J 6 bases; nucleotides not matched to a gene: 5. The CDR3, as DNA: TGTGCCAGCAGTGATGGAGGGGGCAGTCAGCCCCAGCATTTT. Translating it yields CASSDGGGSQPQHF. Combining the CDR3 with reference TRBV2 and TRBJ1-5 gives the whole variable domain EPEVTQTPSHQVTQMGQEVILRCVPISNHLYFYWYRQILGQKVEFLVSFYNNEISEKSEIFDDQFSVERPDGSNFTLKIRSTKLEDSAMYFCASSDGGGSQPQHFGDGTRLSIL.

The rearrangement links TRBV19 to TRBJ2-3; D may be TRBD1 (6 bases). V was shortened by 6 bases and J by 0 bases, with 10 bases between the two germline ends. This CDR3 is 14 amino acids long. Germline values: CDR1 LNHDA, CDR2 SQIVND (reference sequence). The CDR3 DNA follows: TGTGCCAGTAGACAGGGTCCGAGCACAGATACGCAGTATTTT. This gives the protein CASRQGPSTDTQYF.

The CDR3 region is CASSDQPELAGELFF. In DNA, the CDR3 is TGTGCCAGCAGTGACCAACCCGAATTGGCCGGGGAGCTGTTTTTT. The chain recombines TRBV6-4 with TRBJ2-2; the D is unclear. The CDR3 is 15 amino acids. Germline CDR1 MRHNA, CDR2 SNTAGT. Between the trimmed V and J ends, which lost 2 bases and 6 bases, there was a span of 13 bases.

The genes are TRBV19 and TRBJ1-6; 10 bases map to TRBD1. Germline assignment: CDR1 LNHDA and CDR2 SQIVND (reference sequence). V shed 5 bases, J shed 7 bases, and the junction held 8 bases outside the gene matches. This CDR3 has 16 amino acids. This chain's CDR3 is CASSVRQGARNSPLHF. The CDR3 region has the DNA TGTGCCAGTAGTGTCCGACAGGGGGCGCGGAATTCACCCCTCCACTTT.

The J gene is TRBJ2-1, the V gene TRBV6-5; unclear D gene. Germline V gene sequence: CDR1 MNHEY, CDR2 SVGAGI. Trimming removed 6 bases from V and 9 bases from J, with 15 bases in between. This CDR3 has 13 residues. As DNA, the CDR3 is TGTGCCAGCAGCTCCTCCCAGAAGGGTGAGCAGTTCTTC. It encodes CASSSSQKGEQFF.

The chain combines TRBV11-2 with TRBJ1-3; D remains ambiguous. V was shortened by 2 bases and J by 0 bases, with 11 bases between the two germline ends. The germline V gene encodes CDR1 SGHAT and CDR2 FQNNGV. The CDR3 covers 16 residues. The CDR3 DNA reads as TGTGCCAGCAGCTTAAAGGCCCACGTCTCTGGAAACACCATATATTTT. Translating it yields CASSLKAHVSGNTIYF.

CDR3 residues: CATSAPVGGGGGYTF. CDR3 in DNA: TGTGCCACCAGCGCGCCAGTCGGAGGGGGGGGAGGCTACACCTTC. The genes are TRBV15 and TRBJ1-2, with D maybe TRBD1 (6 bases). Trimming left V 5 bases short and J 8 bases short, with 21 bases between. The germline gives CDR1 LNHNV, CDR2 YYDKDF (reference sequence). The CDR3 has 15 residues.

The V and J genes are TRBV5-4 and TRBJ2-1; no definite D call. The V end lost 1 base, the J end lost 4 bases, and 6 bases lay between the germline ends. This CDR3 spans 13 amino acids. The V gene's germline CDR1 is SGHNT and CDR2 YYREEE (reference sequence). The CDR3 DNA reads as TGTGCCAGCAGCTTGCACGGTTACAATGAGCAGTTCTTC. Protein: CASSLHGYNEQFF.

The J gene is TRBJ2-1, the V gene TRBV15; no reliable D call. The CDR3 contains 14 residues. The V end lost 1 base, the J end lost 9 bases, and 13 bases lay between the germline ends. Per the germline V gene, CDR1 is LNHNV and CDR2 is YYDKDF (reference sequence). CDR3 loop: CATSRVGPGGEQFF. The CDR3 DNA follows: TGTGCCACCAGCAGAGTAGGGCCCGGCGGTGAGCAGTTCTTC.

The V gene is TRBV6-1, the J gene TRBJ1-1; 9 nucleotides agree with TRBD1. The ends lost 4 bases at V and 1 base at J; junction bases unmatched: 13. Germline CDR1 MNHNS, CDR2 SASEGT. This CDR3 spans 18 amino acids. As DNA, the CDR3 is TGTGCCAGCAGTGGTTCTCCCGGGACAGGGACTACGAACACTGAAGCTTTCTTT. This encodes CASSGSPGTGTTNTEAFF.